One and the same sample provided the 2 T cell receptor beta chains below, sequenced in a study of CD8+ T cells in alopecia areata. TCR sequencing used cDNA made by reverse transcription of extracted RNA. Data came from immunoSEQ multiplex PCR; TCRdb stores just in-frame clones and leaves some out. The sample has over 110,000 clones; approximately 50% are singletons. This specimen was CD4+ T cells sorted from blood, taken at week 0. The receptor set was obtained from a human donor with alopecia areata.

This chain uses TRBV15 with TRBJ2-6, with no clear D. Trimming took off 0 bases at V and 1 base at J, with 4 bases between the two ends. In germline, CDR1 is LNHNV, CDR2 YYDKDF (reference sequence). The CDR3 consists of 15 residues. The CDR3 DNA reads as TGTGCCACCAGCAGAGATTTTTCTGGGGCCAACGTCCTGACTTTC. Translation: CATSRDFSGANVLTF.

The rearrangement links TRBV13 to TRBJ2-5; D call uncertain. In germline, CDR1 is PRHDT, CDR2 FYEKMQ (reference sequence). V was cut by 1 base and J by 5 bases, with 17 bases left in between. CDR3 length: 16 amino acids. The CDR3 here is CASSLDPRGPGETQYF. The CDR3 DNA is TGTGCCAGCAGCTTAGACCCCAGAGGACCCGGGGAGACCCAGTACTTC.